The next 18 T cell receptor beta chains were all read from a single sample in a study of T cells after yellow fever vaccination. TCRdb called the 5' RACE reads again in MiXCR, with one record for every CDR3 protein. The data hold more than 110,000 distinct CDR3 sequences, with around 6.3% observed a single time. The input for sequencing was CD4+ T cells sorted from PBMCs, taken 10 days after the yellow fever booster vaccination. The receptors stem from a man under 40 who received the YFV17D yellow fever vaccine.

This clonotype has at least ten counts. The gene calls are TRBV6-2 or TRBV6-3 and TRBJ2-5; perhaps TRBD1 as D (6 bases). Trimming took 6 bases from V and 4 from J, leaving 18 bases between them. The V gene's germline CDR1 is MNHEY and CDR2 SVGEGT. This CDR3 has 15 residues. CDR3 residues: CASSEPRDITETQYF. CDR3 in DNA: TGTGCCAGCAGCGAACCACGGGACATAACAGAGACCCAGTACTTC.

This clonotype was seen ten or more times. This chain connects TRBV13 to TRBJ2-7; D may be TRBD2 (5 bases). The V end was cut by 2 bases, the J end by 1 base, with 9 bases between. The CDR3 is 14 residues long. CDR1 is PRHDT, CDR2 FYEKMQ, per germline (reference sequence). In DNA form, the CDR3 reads TGTGCCAGCAGCTTAACTAGAAAATCCTACGAGCAGTACTTC. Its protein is CASSLTRKSYEQYF.

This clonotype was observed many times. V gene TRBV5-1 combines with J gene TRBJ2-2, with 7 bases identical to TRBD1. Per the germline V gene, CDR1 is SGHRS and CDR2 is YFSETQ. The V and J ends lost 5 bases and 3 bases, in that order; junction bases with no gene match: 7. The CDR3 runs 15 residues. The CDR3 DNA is TGCGCCAGCAGTTTTACAGGGGACCACACCGGGGAGCTGTTTTTT. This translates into CASSFTGDHTGELFF. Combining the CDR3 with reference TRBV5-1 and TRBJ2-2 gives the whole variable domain KAGVTQTPRYLIKTRGQQVTLSCSPISGHRSVSWYQQTPGQGLQFLFEYFSETQRNKGNFPGRFSGRQFSNSRSEMNVSTLELGDSALYLCASSFTGDHTGELFFGEGSRLTVL.

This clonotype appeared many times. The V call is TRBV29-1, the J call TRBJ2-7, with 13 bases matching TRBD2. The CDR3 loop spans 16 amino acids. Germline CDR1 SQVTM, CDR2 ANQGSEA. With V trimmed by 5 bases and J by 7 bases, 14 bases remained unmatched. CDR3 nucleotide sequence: TGCAGCGTTCGGGACCCGCGGACTAGCGGGAGAGGTGAGCAGTACTTC. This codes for CSVRDPRTSGRGEQYF.

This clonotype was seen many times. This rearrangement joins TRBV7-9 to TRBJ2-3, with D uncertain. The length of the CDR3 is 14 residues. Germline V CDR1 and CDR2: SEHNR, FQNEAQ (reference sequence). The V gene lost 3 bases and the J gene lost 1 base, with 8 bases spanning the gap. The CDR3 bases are TGTGCCAGCAGCTTTGGAACTCGCACAGATACGCAGTATTTT. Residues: CASSFGTRTDTQYF.

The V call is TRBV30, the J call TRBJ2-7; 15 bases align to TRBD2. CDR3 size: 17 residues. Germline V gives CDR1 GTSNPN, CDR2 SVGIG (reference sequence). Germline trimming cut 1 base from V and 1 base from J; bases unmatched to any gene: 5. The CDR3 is CAWSGTSGRDFSYEQYF. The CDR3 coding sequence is TGTGCCTGGAGTGGGACTAGCGGGAGGGATTTTTCCTACGAGCAGTACTTC.

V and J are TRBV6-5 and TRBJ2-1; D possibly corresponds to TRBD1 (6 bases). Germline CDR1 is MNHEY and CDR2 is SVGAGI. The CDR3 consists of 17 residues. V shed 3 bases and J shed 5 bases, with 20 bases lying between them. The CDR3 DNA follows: TGTGCCAGCAGTTATGAGCTACCCCAGGGGAGAAACAATGAGCAGTTCTTC. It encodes CASSYELPQGRNNEQFF.

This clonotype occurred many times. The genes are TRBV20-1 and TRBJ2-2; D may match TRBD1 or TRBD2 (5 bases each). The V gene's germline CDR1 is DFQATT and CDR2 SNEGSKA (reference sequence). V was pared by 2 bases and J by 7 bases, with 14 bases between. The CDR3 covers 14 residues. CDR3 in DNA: TGCAGTGCTAGACCACCAGGGCGGGTCGGGGAGCTGTTTTTT. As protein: CSARPPGRVGELFF.

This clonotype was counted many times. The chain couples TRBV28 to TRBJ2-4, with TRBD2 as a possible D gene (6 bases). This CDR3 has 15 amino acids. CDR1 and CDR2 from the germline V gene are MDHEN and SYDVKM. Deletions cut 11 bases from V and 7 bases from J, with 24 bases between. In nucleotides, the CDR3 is TGTGCCGCCCTCTCCCCCAGGACGGGGGTCAACATTCAGTACTTC. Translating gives CAALSPRTGVNIQYF.

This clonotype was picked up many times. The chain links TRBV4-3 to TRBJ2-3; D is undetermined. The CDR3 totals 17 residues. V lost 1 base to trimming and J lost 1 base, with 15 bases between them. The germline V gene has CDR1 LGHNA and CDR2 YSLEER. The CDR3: CASSQGVLSSGTDTQYF. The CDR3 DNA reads TGCGCCAGCAGCCAAGGAGTTCTCTCCTCTGGCACAGATACGCAGTATTTT.

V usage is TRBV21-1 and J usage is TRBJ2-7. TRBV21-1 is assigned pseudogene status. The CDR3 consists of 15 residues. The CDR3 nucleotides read TGTGCCAGCAGCACCAACAGATTCGGTTCCTACGAGCAGTACTTC. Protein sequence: CASSTNRFGSYEQYF.

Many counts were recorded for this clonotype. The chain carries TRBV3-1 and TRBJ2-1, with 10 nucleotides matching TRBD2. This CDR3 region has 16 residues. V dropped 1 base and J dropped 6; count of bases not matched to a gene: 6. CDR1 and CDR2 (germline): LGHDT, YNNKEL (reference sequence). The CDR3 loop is CASSQGLAGASNEQFF. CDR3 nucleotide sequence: TGTGCCAGCAGCCAAGGGCTAGCGGGAGCCAGCAATGAGCAGTTCTTC.

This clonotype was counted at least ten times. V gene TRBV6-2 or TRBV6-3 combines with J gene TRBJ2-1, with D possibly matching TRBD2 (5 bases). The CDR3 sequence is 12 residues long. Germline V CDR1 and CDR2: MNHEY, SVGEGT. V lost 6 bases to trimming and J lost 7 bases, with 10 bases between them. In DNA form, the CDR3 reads TGTGCCAGCAGGGACTTCATTAATGAGCAGTTCTTC. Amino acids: CASRDFINEQFF.

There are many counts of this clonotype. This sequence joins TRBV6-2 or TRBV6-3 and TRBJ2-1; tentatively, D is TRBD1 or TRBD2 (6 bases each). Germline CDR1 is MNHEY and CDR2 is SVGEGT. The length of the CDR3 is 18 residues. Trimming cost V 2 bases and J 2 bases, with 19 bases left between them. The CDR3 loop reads CASSYRGTIGRAYNEQFF. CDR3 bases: TGTGCCAGCAGTTACCGTGGGACAATCGGGAGAGCCTACAATGAGCAGTTCTTC.

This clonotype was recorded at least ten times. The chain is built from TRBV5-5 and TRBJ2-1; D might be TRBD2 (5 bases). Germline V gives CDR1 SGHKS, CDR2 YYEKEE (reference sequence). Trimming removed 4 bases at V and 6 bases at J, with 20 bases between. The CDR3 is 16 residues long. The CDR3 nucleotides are TGTGCCAGCAGCCAAGCCCCATCTAAGGGAGCCAATGAGCAGTTCTTC. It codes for CASSQAPSKGANEQFF.

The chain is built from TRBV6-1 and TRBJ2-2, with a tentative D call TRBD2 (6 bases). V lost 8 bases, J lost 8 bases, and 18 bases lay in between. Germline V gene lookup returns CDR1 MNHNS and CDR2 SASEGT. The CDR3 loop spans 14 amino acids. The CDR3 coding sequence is TGTGCCAGCGAATTGACTAGTTTTACGGGGGAGCTGTTTTTT. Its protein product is CASELTSFTGELFF.

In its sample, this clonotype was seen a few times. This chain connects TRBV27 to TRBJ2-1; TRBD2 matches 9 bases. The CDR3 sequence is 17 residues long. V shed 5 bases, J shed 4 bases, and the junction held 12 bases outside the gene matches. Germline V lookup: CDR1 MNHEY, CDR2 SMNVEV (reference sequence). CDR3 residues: CASSPYRSGRPYNEQFF. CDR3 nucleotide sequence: TGTGCCAGCAGTCCTTACCGGAGCGGGAGGCCTTACAATGAGCAGTTCTTC.

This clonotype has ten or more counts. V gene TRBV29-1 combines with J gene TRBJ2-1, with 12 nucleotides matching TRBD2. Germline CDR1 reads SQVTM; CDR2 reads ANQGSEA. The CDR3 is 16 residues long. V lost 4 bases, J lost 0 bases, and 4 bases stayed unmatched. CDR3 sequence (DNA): TGCAGCGTTGTGGGACTAGCGGGTAACTCCTACAATGAGCAGTTCTTC. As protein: CSVVGLAGNSYNEQFF.